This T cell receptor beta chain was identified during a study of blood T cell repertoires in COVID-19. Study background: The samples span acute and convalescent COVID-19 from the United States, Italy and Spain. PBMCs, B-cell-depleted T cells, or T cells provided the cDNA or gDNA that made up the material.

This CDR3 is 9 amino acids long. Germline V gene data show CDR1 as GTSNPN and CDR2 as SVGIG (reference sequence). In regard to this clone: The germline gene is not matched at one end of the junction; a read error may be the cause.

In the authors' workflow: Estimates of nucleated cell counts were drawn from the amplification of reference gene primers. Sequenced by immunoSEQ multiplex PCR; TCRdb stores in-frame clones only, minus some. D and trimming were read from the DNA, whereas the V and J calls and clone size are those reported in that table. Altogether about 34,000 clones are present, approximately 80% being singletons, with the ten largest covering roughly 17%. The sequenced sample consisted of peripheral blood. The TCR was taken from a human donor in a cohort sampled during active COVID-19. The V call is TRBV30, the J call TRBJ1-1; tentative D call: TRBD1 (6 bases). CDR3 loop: CAWRKGGGF. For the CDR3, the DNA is TGTGCCTGGAGAAAGGGGGGGGGTTTT. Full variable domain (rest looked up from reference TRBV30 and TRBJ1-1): SQTIHQWPATLVQPVGSPLSLECTVEGTSNPNLYWYRQAAGRGLQLLFYSVGIGQISSEVPQNLSASRPQDRQFILSSKKLLLSDSGFYLCAWRKGGGFGQGTRLTVV.